The T cell receptor (beta chain) described here comes from a study of shared clonotypes between healthy human individuals. Each sorted subset replicate got 200 ng genomic DNA, roughly 30,000 genomes. This table comes from immunoSEQ multiplex PCR, and its TCRdb copy is limited to in-frame clones, with some not included. This sample carries about 2 million clones, over 85% of them seen once, and the ten largest clones take around 1.1%. V was trimmed by 7 bases and J by 3 bases, leaving 10 bases between them. The CDR3 runs 13 residues. Germline V CDR1 and CDR2: MNHNY, SVGAGI (reference sequence). Study-wide points: Represented genetic and exposure-history diversity was restricted by having few donors. Among several donors, about 5% of naive CD4 clonotypes were found in common. Despite large depth, sorted-subset datasets appeared incompletely sequenced.

The naive CD8 fraction comprised CD45RO-negative cells positively selected for CCR7 and excluded terminally differentiated effector memory CD45RA+ cells. About this clone itself: Its antigen remains unknown.

The receptor's source is a man aged 18 to 35 in good health. V gene TRBV6-6 combines with J gene TRBJ1-5; D remains ambiguous. The material sequenced was naive CD8+ T cells sorted from blood. The CDR3 sequence: CASTSGDNQPQHF. Written as DNA, the CDR3 is TGTGCCAGCACGTCAGGAGACAATCAGCCCCAGCATTTT.